This TCR beta chain came from a study of CD8 T cells in ankylosing spondylitis. Points from the study as a whole: A motif of 8 or 9 highly homologous TCR beta variants was seen as apparently characteristic of ankylosing spondylitis blood.

Turning to this clonotype: What it binds is not known.

The germline CDR1 and CDR2 sequences are MNHNS and SASEGT. V was pared by 4 bases and J by 8 bases, with 9 bases between. The CDR3 runs to 12 residues. MiXCR was run by TCRdb on the 5' RACE reads, yielding one entry per CDR3 protein. Of 450,000 to 550,000 distinct CDR3 sequences listed, roughly 5% were seen once; the top ten hold under 4.5%. Sequenced material: blood, either unsorted or a sorted T cell fraction (not recorded which). The gene calls are TRBV6-1 and TRBJ2-1; weak D call: TRBD2 (6 bases). This TCR came from a male donor with ankylosing spondylitis. The CDR3 protein is CASSVGEDEQFF. CDR3 nucleotides: TGTGCCAGCAGTGTAGGGGAGGATGAGCAGTTCTTC.